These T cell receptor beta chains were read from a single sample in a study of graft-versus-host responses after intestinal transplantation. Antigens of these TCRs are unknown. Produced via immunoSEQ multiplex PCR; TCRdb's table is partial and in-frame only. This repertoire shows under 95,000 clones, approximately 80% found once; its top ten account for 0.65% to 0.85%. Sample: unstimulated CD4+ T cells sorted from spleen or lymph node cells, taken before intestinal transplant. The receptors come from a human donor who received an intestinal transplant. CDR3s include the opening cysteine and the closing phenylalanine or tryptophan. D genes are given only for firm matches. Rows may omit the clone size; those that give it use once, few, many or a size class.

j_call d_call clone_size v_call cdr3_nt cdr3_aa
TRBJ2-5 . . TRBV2 TGTGCCAGCAGTGGCCTAGTCGTAGAGACCCAGTACTTC CASSGLVVETQYF
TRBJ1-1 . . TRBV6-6 TGTGCCAGCAGTTTTATCCCCGGGAGGGACACTGAAGCTTTCTTT CASSFIPGRDTEAFF
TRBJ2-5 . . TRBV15 TGTGCCACCAGCAGAGAACAGCTCCAAGAGACCCAGTACTTC CATSREQLQETQYF
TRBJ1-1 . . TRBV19 TGTGCCAGTAGTCCCTCCAGGGTGAACACTGAAGCTTTCTTT CASSPSRVNTEAFF
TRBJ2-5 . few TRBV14 TGTGCCAGCAGCCAGGTTTCTAGGGGGACCCAGTACTTC CASSQVSRGTQYF
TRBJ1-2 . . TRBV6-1 TGTGCCAGCAGTGGAGGCCCTGGCAAGGTAAACTATGGCTACACCTTC CASSGGPGKVNYGYTF
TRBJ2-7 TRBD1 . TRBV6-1 TGTGCCAGCAGCCCTACAGGGGGTACCTACGAGCAGTACTTC CASSPTGGTYEQYF
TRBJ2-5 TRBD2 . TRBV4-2 TGTGCCAGCAGCCAAGGGGGAGCGGGAGGGCAAGAGACCCAGTACTTC CASSQGGAGGQETQYF
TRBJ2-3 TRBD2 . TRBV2 TGTGCCAGCAGGGTAGCGGGGGATACGCAGTATTTT CASRVAGDTQYF
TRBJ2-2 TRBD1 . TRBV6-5 TGTGCCAGCAGTTACCCGGGGACAGCCAACACCGGGGAGCTGTTTTTT CASSYPGTANTGELFF
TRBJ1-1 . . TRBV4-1 TGCGCCAGCAGCCGTAGCCAGGGGCCGAACACTGAAGCTTTCTTT CASSRSQGPNTEAFF
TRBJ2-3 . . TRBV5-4 TGTGCCAGCAGCTTGGGGCCCTCGAGCACAGATACGCAGTATTTT CASSLGPSSTDTQYF
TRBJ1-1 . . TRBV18 TGTGCCAGCTCACCACTTCCGGGACAACCGAACACTGAAGCTTTCTTT CASSPLPGQPNTEAFF
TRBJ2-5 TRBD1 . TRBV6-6 TGTGCCAGCAGTACGGACAGGGGTGACCAAGAGACCCAGTACTTC CASSTDRGDQETQYF
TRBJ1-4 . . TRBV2 TGTGCCAGCAGTGAATCAGGGAGGAACGAAAAACTGTTTTTT CASSESGRNEKLFF
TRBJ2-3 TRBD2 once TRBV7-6 TGTGCCAGCAGCTTAGGACTAGCGGGTAAGGATACGCAGTATTTT CASSLGLAGKDTQYF
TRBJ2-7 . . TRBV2 TGTGCCAGTCGGTTCCAGGTCTCCTACGAGCAGTACTTC CASRFQVSYEQYF
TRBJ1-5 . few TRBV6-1 TGTGCCAGCAGTGAAGCGGGAGGGACGAAAGGTCCAGCCCAGCATTTT CASSEAGGTKGPAQHF
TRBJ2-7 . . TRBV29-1 TGCAGCGCCGTTGGGGGCCTGTACGAGCAGTACTTC CSAVGGLYEQYF
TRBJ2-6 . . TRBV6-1 TGTGCCAGCAGTGAAGCGCGGTCCTCTGGGGCCAACGTCCTGACTTTC CASSEARSSGANVLTF
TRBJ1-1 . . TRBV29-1 TGCAGCGTTGACGGATCGAGGGCTGAAGCTTTCTTT CSVDGSRAEAFF
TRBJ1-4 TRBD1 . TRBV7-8 TGTGCCAGCAGCTTACTTAGGACAGGGTATGAAAAACTGTTTTTT CASSLLRTGYEKLFF
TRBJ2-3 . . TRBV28 TGTGCCAGCATCGAAGAGGCGAGGCGCACAGATACGCAGTATTTT CASIEEARRTDTQYF
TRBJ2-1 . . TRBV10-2 TGCGCCAGCGGGCCGAGCGGTGATGAGCAGTTCTTC CASGPSGDEQFF
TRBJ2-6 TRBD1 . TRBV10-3 TGTGCCATCAGTTCAGACAGGGGGAGCTCTGGGGCCAACGTCCTGACTTTC CAISSDRGSSGANVLTF
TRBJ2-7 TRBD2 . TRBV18 TGTGCCAGCTCACCAGGACTAGCGGGAGTGAACGAGCAGTACTTC CASSPGLAGVNEQYF
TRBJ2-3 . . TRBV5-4 TGTGCCAGCAGCTTGGCCAGGGGCAGTAGCACAGATACGCAGTATTTT CASSLARGSSTDTQYF
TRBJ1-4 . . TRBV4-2 TGTGCCAGCAGCCCTCGGGGGGCGGCGGATGAAAAACTGTTTTTT CASSPRGAADEKLFF
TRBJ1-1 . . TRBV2 TGTGCCAGCACCCAGGGCCGTAACACTGAAGCTTTCTTT CASTQGRNTEAFF
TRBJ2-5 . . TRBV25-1 TGTGCCAGCAGTGAATCTGGGGCAGGGAGGTGGACCCAGTACTTC CASSESGAGRWTQYF
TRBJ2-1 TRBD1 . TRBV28 TGTGCCAGCAGTCAGCAGGGGGCAGGGTACAATGAGCAGTTCTTC CASSQQGAGYNEQFF
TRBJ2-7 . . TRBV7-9 TGTGCCAGCAGCTTAGACGCGAGCTCCTACGAGCAGTACTTC CASSLDASSYEQYF
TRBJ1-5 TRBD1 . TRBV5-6 TGTGCCAGCAGCTGGACAGGGGTGAATCAGCCCCAGCATTTT CASSWTGVNQPQHF
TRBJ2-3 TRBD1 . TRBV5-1 TGCGCCAGCAGCTGGGGCGACAGGGACACAGATACGCAGTATTTT CASSWGDRDTDTQYF
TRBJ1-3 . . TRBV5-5 TGTGCCAGCAGCTCGAATACAGCCTCTGGAAACACCATATATTTT CASSSNTASGNTIYF
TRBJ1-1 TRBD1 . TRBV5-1 TGCGCCAGCAGCGACGGGACAGGGAATACTGAAGCTTTCTTT CASSDGTGNTEAFF
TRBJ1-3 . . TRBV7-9 TGTGCCAGCAGCGCAGTCGTTTCTGGAAACACCATATATTTT CASSAVVSGNTIYF
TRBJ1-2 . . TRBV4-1 TGCGCCAGCAGCCAGGTTACGCTCGACAGCTATGGCTACACCTTC CASSQVTLDSYGYTF
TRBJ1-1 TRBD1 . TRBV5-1 TGCGCCAGCAGCCTGGGACAGATAAACACTGAAGCTTTCTTT CASSLGQINTEAFF
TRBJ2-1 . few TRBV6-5 TGTGCCAGCAGTTACCTTAGGACAGTGCCTGAGCAGTTCTTC CASSYLRTVPEQFF
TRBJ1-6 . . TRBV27 TGTGCCAGCAGTTTGAGGGACAACTCACCCCTCCACTTT CASSLRDNSPLHF
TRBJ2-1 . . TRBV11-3 TGTGCCAGCAGCCTACAGACAGGTTTGGGAGAGCAGTTCTTC CASSLQTGLGEQFF
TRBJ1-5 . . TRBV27 TGTGCCAGCAGCCTGGGACACCGGAATCAGCCCCAGCATTTT CASSLGHRNQPQHF
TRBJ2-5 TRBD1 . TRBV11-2 TGTGCCAGCAGCCCCGGAGTGGGACAGGGCTTGGAGACCCAGTACTTC CASSPGVGQGLETQYF
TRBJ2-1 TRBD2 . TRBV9 TGTGCCAGCAGCGTAGAACTAGCGGGAGCGGGGGAGCAGTTCTTC CASSVELAGAGEQFF
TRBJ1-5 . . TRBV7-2 TGTGCCAGCAGCTTAGCCGGGGGTAATCAGCCCCAGCATTTT CASSLAGGNQPQHF
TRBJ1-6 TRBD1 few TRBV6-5 TGTGCCAGCACACACCGGGACAGGTCATTTTCACCCCTCCACTTT CASTHRDRSFSPLHF
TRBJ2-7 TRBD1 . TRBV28 TGTGCCAGCACCCAAGTTGGGACAGGGGCCTACGAGCAGTACTTC CASTQVGTGAYEQYF
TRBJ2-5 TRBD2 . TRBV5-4 TGTGCCAGCAGCTTGGACGCGGGAGGGGAGACCCAGTACTTC CASSLDAGGETQYF
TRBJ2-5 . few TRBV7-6 TGTGCCAGCAGCTTAGCGGGGAGACCGCCGGAGACCCAGTACTTC CASSLAGRPPETQYF
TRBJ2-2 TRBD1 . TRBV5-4 TGTGCCAGCAGTCCCGACAGGGTAGACCTTAGGGGGGAGCTGTTTTTT CASSPDRVDLRGELFF
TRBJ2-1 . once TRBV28 TGTGCCAGCAGTTTAGGGAGCTCCTACAATGAGCAGTTCTTC CASSLGSSYNEQFF
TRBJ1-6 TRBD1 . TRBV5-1 TGCGCCAGCAGCTTGGAGGGACAGGACTATAATTCACCCCTCCACTTT CASSLEGQDYNSPLHF
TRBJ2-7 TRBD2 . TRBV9 TGTGCCAGCAGCCCCCGGACTAGGTCCTACGAGCAGTACTTC CASSPRTRSYEQYF
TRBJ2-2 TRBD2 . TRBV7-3 TGTGCCAGCAGCTTAAATGGGGGAGGGGCCCGAACCGGGGAGCTGTTTTTT CASSLNGGGARTGELFF
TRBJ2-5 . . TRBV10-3 TGTGCCACTAAGACAGGAATCCAAGAGACCCAGTACTTC CATKTGIQETQYF
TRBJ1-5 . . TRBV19 TGTGCCAGTACTAATAGCAATCAGCCCCAGCATTTT CASTNSNQPQHF
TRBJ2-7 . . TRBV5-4 TGTGCCAGCGGCTGGAGGGGGGGATACGAGCAGTACTTC CASGWRGGYEQYF
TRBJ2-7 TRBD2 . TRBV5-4 TGTGCCAGCAGCCGGCGGGCTAGCGGGATTTACGAGCAGTACTTC CASSRRASGIYEQYF
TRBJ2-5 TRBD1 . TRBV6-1 TGTGCCAGCAGTGACCAGACAGGGCTAGAGACCCAGTACTTC CASSDQTGLETQYF